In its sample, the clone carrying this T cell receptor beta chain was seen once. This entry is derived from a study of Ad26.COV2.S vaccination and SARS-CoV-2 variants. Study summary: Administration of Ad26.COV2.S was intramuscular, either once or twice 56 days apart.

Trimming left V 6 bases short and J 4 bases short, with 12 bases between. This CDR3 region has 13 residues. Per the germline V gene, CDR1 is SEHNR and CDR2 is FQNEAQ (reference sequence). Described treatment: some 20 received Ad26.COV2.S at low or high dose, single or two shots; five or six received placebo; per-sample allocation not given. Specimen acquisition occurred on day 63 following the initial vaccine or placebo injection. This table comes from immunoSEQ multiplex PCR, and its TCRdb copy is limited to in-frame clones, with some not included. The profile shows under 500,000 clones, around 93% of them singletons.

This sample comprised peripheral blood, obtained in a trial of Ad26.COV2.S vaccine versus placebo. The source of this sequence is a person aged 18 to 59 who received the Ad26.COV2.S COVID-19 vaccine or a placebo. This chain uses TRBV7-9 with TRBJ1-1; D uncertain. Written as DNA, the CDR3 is TGTGCCAGCAGACGAGAAGAGAGCACTGAAGCTTTCTTT. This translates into CASRREESTEAFF.